This T cell receptor (beta chain) was profiled in a study of T cell repertoires in cytomegalovirus infection. Study-level background: It was the public TCR beta signatures that indicated both CMV infection and matching HLA type.

Study-level results: Carriage of CMV together with the relevant HLA was identifiable through cumulative public TCR beta family frequency. The response measured ex vivo was dominated by TCR beta clonotypes (HLA-C-restricted and CMV-specific).

A single record per CDR3 protein comes from TCRdb applying MiXCR to the reads. The sample records fewer than 700,000 distinct CDR3 sequences, roughly 24% being singletons. V lost 5 bases, J lost 6 bases, and 13 bases lay in between. CDR3 length equals 13 residues. Germline V CDR1 and CDR2: SGHTA, FQGNSA. This clonotype was seen at least ten times. The antigen is undetermined. Source material: CD8+ T cells from PBMCs. The receptor comes from a human donor in good health (CMV status not recorded). Some clones in this sample may be carry-over from other donors' samples. The chain has TRBV7-2 and TRBJ1-1; tentative D call: TRBD1 (5 bases). In DNA form, the CDR3 reads TGTGCCAGCAGCCCCCCAGGGTGGGCTGAAGCTTTCTTT. It translates to CASSPPGWAEAFF.